One and the same sample provided the 2 T cell receptor beta chains below, sequenced in a study of blood T cell repertoires in COVID-19. Produced via immunoSEQ multiplex PCR; TCRdb's table is partial and in-frame only. The sample has 60,000 or so clones, 87% seen once; the top ten hold roughly 7%. Sequences were obtained from peripheral blood. These receptors were obtained from a man aged 55 to 70 with acute or convalescent COVID-19.

V usage is TRBV10-1 and J usage is TRBJ2-3; D remains unclear. V was pared by 5 bases and J by 4 bases, with 10 bases between. CDR1 is WNHNN, CDR2 SYGVQD, per germline (reference sequence). This CDR3 contains 13 residues. CDR3: CASSSGVADTQYF. DNA for the CDR3: TGCGCCAGCAGTTCGGGTGTGGCAGATACGCAGTATTTT.

The chain recombines TRBV5-4 with TRBJ1-1; D perhaps matches TRBD1 (6 bases). The CDR3 length is 16 residues. The germline V gene encodes CDR1 SGHNT and CDR2 YYREEE (reference sequence). The V end lost 3 bases, the J end lost 0 bases, and 15 bases lay between the germline ends. This CDR3 reads CASSSDLGTMNTEAFF. Here the CDR3 DNA reads TGTGCCAGCAGCTCCGACTTAGGGACAATGAACACTGAAGCTTTCTTT.